A single sample is the source of the 8 T cell receptor beta chains below, sequenced in a study of cytomegalovirus exposure and HLA in healthy donors. Assay used: immunoSEQ multiplex PCR; TCRdb lists only in-frame clones, some missing. This table has 75,000 to 100,000 clones, 96% appearing once. Input material: PBMCs. The origin of the receptors is a man between 18 and 29 years old in good health and CMV-seronegative.

The CDR3 region is CASSLDYTGGSGQFF. DNA of the CDR3: TGTGCCAGCAGCTTAGATTATACAGGGGGAAGCGGGCAGTTCTTC. The chain uses TRBV11-3 and TRBJ2-1; 8 nucleotides match TRBD1. V lost 0 bases, J lost 12 bases, and 10 bases stayed unmatched. The germline V gene encodes CDR1 SGHNT and CDR2 YENEEA. CDR3 size: 15 residues. Filled out from reference TRBV11-3 and TRBJ2-1, the complete variable domain reads EAGVVQSPRYKIIEKKQPVAFWCNPISGHNTLYWYLQNLGQGPELLIRYENEEAVDDSQLPKDRFSAERLKGVDSTLKIQPAELGDSAVYLCASSLDYTGGSGQFFGPGTRLTVL.

The V call is TRBV12-5, the J call TRBJ2-1; TRBD1 agrees at 11 bases. The V gene end was trimmed by 10 bases and the J gene end by 4 bases; junction bases not matched to a gene: 3. Germline CDR1 is LGHNT and CDR2 is FRNRAP. This CDR3 spans 13 amino acids. The CDR3 sequence is CAIRDRGYNEQFF. DNA of the CDR3: TGTGCTATCCGGGACAGGGGGTACAATGAGCAGTTCTTC.

The gene calls are TRBV25-1 and TRBJ2-2, with D possibly matching TRBD2 (6 bases). CDR1 is MGHDK and CDR2 is SYGVNS in the germline V gene. V was cut by 8 bases and J by 5 bases, with 21 bases left in between. This CDR3 has 16 amino acids. The CDR3 DNA sequence: TGTGCCAGCCGGCGGGACTCCCCAGGAGGGACCGGGGAGCTGTTTTTT. Translating gives CASRRDSPGGTGELFF.

The chain carries TRBV6-5 and TRBJ1-5, with a weak D call TRBD1 (6 bases). Trimming cost V 2 bases and J 7 bases, with 12 bases left between them. Germline values: CDR1 MNHEY, CDR2 SVGAGI. The CDR3 runs to 14 residues. The CDR3 loop reads CASSYGTGKQPQHF. CDR3 nucleotides: TGTGCCAGCAGTTACGGTACAGGGAAACAGCCCCAGCATTTT.

This clone is a singleton in its sample. V is TRBV1 and J is TRBJ2-7; the D segment call TRBD2 is taken from the table without a DNA check. TRBV1 is a documented pseudogene. The CDR3 contains 16 residues. CDR3 sequence reads: CTSSQEGLANSYEQYV. The CDR3 DNA sequence: TGCACCAGCAGCCAAGAAGGGCTAGCGAACTCCTACGAGCAGTACGTC.

The gene calls are TRBV18 and TRBJ1-4, with D maybe TRBD1 (5 bases). Trimming took off 0 bases at V and 6 bases at J, with 5 bases between the two ends. Germline V gives CDR1 KGHSH, CDR2 LQKENI. The CDR3 sequence is 13 residues long. CDR3 DNA sequence: TGTGCCAGCTCACCACCGACAGATGAAAAACTGTTTTTT. This encodes CASSPPTDEKLFF.

This chain joins TRBV5-4 and TRBJ1-2; D gene uncertain. This CDR3 comprises 16 residues. Looked up from germline, CDR1 is SGHNT and CDR2 is YYREEE (reference sequence). Trimming took 3 bases from V and 0 from J, leaving 15 bases between them. CDR3 in amino acids: CASSSPGGGANYGYTF. The CDR3 bases are TGTGCCAGCAGCTCTCCGGGAGGTGGAGCTAACTATGGCTACACCTTC.

CDR3 protein: CASSLGGGTDYNEQFF. The CDR3 coding sequence is TGCGCCAGCAGCTTGGGTGGGGGGACCGATTACAATGAGCAGTTCTTC. The rearrangement joins TRBV5-1 to TRBJ2-1, with TRBD2 as a possible D gene (6 bases). Trimming cost V 0 bases and J 4 bases, with 14 bases left between them. The germline V gene has CDR1 SGHRS and CDR2 YFSETQ. The CDR3 spans 16 residues.